This TCR beta chain stems from a study of shared T cell receptors in the human thymus. Sequenced by immunoSEQ multiplex PCR; TCRdb stores in-frame clones only, minus some. This table holds 630,000 or so clones, approximately 87% found once. Germline V lookup: CDR1 SGHDT, CDR2 YYEEEE. V shed 0 bases and J 4 bases; nucleotides not matched to a gene: 3. This CDR3 spans 15 amino acids. The data were also submitted as part of a second study, on human thymus T cells.

This TCR was sampled from a boy under two years old with a congenital heart defect. V is TRBV5-6 and J is TRBJ1-5; TRBD1 matches 8 bases. Input material: thymocytes. The CDR3 DNA sequence: TGTGCCAGCAGCTTGGATGGACAGGGAAATCAGCCCCAGCATTTT. Its protein product is CASSLDGQGNQPQHF. The entire variable domain, with the rest obtained from reference TRBV5-6 and TRBJ1-5, is as follows: DAGVTQSPTHLIKTRGQQVTLRCSPKSGHDTVSWYQQALGQGPQFIFQYYEEEERQRGNFPDRFSGHQFPNYSSELNVNALLLGDSALYLCASSLDGQGNQPQHFGDGTRLSIL.